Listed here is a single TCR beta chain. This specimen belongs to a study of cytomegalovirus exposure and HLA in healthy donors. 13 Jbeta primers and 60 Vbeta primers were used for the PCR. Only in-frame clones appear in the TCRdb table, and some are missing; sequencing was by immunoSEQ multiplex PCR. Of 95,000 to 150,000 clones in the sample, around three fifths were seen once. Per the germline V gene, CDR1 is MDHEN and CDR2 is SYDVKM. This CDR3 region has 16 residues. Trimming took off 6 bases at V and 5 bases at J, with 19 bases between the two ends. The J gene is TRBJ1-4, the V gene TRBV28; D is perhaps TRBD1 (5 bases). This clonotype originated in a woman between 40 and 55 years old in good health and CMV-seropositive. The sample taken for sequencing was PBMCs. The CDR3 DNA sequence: TGTGCCAGCAGCCCGGGGGGTAGGGGCACCAATGAAAAACTGTTTTTT. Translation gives CASSPGGRGTNEKLFF.